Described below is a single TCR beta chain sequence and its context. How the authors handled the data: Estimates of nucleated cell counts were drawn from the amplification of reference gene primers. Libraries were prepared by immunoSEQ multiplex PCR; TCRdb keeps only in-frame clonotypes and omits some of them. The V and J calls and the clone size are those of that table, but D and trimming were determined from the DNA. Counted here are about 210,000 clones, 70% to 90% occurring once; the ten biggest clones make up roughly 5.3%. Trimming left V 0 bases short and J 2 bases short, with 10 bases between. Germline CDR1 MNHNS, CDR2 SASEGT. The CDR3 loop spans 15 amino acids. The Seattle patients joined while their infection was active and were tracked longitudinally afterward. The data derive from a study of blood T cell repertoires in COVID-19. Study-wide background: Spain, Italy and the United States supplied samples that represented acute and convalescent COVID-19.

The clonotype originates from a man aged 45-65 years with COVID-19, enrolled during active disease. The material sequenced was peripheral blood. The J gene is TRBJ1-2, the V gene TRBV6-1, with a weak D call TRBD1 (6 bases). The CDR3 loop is CASSEAHRENYGYTF. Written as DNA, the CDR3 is TGTGCCAGCAGTGAAGCGCACAGGGAAAACTATGGCTACACCTTC.